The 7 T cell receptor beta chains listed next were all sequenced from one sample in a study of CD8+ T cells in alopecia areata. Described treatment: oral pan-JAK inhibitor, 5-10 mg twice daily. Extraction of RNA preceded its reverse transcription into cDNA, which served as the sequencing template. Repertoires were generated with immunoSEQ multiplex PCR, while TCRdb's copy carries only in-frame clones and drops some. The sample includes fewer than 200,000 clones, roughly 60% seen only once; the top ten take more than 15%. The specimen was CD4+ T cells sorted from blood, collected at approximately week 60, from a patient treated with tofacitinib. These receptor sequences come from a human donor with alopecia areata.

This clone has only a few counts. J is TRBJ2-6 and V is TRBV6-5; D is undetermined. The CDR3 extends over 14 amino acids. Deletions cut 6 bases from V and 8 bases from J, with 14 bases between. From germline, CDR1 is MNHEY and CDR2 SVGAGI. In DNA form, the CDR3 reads TGTGCCAGCAGCGCCGGGCCCCTGACCAACGTCCTGACTTTC. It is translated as CASSAGPLTNVLTF.

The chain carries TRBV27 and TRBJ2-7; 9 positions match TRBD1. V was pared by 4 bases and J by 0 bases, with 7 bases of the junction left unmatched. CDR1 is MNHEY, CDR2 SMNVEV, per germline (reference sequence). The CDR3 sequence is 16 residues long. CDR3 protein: CASSSLRDRVSYEQYF. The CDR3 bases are TGTGCCAGCAGTTCTCTCCGGGACAGGGTCTCCTACGAGCAGTACTTC.

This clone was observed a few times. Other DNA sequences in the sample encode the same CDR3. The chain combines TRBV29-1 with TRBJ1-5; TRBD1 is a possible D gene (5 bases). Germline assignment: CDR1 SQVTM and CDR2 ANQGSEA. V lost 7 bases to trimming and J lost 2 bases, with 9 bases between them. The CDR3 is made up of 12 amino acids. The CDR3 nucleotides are TGCAGCGCGGGAGGGGGCAATCAGCCCCAGCATTTT. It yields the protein CSAGGGNQPQHF.

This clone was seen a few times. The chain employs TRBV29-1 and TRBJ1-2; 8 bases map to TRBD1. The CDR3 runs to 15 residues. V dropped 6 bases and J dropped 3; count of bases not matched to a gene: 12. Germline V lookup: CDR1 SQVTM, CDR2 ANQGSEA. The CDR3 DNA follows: TGCAGCGTCTCCCGGAAGGTGGACAGGGACTATGGCTACACCTTC. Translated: CSVSRKVDRDYGYTF. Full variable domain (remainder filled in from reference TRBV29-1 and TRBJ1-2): SAVISQKPSRDICQRGTSLTIQCQVDSQVTMMFWYRQQPGQSLTLIATANQGSEATYESGFVIDKFPISRPNLTFSTLTVSNMSPEDSSIYLCSVSRKVDRDYGYTFGSGTRLTVV.

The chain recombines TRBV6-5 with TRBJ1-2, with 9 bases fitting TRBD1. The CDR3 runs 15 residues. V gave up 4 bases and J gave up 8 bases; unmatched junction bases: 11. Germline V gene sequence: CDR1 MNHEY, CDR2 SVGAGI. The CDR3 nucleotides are TGTGCCAGCAGTTCTCCGACGACAGGGGGAAGCGGCTACACCTTC. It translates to CASSSPTTGGSGYTF.

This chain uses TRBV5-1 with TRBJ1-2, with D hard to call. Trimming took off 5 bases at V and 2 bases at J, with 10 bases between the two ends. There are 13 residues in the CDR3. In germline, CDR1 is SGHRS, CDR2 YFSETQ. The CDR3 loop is CASRRISNYGYTF. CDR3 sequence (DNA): TGCGCCAGCAGACGGATTAGCAACTATGGCTACACCTTC.

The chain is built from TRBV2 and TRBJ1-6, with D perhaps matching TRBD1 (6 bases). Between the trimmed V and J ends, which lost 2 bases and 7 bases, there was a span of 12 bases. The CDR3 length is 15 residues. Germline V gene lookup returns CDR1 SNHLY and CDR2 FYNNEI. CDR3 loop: CASSELRTENSPLHF. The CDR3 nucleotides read TGTGCCAGCAGTGAATTGAGGACAGAAAATTCACCCCTCCACTTT.